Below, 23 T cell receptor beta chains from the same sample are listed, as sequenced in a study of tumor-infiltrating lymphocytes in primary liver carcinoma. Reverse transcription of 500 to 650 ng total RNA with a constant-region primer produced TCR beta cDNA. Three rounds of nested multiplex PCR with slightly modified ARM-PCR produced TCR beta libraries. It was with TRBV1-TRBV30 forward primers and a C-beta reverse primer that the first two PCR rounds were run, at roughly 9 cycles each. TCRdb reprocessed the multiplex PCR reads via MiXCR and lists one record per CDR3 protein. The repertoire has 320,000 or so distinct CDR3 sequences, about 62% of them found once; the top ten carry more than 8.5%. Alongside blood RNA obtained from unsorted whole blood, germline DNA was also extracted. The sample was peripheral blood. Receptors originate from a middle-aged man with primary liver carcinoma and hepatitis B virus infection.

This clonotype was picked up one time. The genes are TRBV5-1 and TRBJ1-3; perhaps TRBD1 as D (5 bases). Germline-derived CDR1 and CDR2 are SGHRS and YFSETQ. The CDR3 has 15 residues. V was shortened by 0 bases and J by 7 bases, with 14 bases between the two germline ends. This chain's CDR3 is CASSLDRRYQNTIYF. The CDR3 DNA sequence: TGCGCCAGCAGCTTGGACAGGAGGTATCAGAACACCATATATTTT. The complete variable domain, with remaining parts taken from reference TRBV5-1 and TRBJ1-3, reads KAGVTQTPRYLIKTRGQQVTLSCSPISGHRSVSWYQQTPGQGLQFLFEYFSETQRNKGNFPGRFSGRQFSNSRSEMNVSTLELGDSALYLCASSLDRRYQNTIYFGEGSWLTVV.

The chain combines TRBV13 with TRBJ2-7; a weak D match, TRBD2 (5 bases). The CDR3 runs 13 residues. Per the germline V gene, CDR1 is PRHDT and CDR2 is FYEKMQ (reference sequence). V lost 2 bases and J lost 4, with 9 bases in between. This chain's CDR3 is CASSLTSQYEQYF. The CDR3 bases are TGTGCCAGCAGCTTAACTAGTCAATACGAGCAGTACTTC.

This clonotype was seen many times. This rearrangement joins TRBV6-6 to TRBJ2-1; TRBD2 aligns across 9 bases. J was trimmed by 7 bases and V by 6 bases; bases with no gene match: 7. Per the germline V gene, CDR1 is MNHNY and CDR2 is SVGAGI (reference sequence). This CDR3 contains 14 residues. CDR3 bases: TGTGCCAGCAGCTCCGGGACTAGCATGAATGAGCAGTTCTTC. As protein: CASSSGTSMNEQFF.

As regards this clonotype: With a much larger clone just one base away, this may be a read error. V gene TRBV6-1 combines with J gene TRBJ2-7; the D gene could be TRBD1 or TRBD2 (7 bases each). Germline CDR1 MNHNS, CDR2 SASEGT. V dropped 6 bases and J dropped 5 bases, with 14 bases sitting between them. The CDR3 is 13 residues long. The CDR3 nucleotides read TGTGCCAGCAGGGACAGGACTAGGAACGAGCAGTACTTC. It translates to CASRDRTRNEQYF.

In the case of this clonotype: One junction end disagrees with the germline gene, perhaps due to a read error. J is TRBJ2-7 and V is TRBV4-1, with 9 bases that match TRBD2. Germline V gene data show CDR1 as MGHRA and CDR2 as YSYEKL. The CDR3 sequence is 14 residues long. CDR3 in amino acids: CTSSQQLAGYEQYF. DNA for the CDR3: TGCACCAGCAGCCAACAGCTAGCGGGATACGAGCAGTACTTC.

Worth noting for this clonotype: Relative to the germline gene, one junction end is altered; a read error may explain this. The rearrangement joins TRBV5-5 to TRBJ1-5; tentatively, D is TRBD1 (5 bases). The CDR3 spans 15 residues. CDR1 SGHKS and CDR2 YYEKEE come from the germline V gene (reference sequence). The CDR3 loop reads CVSSLATGLDQPQHF. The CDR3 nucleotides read TGTGTCAGCAGCTTGGCCACAGGACTTGATCAGCCCCAGCATTTT.

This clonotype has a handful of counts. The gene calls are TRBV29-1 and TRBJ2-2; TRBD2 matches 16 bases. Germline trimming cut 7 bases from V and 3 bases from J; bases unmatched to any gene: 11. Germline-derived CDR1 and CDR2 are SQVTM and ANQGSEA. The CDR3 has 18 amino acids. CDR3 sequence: CSAKGLAGGGRHTGELFF. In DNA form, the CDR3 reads TGCAGCGCTAAGGGACTAGCGGGAGGGGGTCGGCACACCGGGGAGCTGTTTTTT.

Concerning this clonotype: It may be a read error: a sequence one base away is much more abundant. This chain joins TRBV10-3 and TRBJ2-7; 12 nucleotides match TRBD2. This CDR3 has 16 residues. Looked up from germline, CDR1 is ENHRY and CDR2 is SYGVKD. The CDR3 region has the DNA TGTGCCATCAGTGGGGGACTAGCGGGCCCTTCGTACGAGCGGTACTTC. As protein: CAISGGLAGPSYERYF.

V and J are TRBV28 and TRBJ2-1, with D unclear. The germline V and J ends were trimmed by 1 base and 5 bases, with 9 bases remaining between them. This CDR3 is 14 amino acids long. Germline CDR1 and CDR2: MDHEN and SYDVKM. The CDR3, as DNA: TGTGCCAGCAGTTTATTCGGACCAAACAATGAGCAGTTCTTC. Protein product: CASSLFGPNNEQFF. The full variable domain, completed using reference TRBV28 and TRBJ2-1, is DVKVTQSSRYLVKRTGEKVFLECVQDMDHENMFWYRQDPGLGLRLIYFSYDVKMKEKGDIPEGYSVSREKKERFSLILESASTNQTSMYLCASSLFGPNNEQFFGPGTRLTVL.

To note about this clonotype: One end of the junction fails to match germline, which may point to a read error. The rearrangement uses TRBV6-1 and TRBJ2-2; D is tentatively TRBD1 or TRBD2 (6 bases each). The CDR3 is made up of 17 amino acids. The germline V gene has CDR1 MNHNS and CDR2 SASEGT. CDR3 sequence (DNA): TGTGCCTGCAGTGACCCAAAGGGGGGAGTGAACACCGGGGAGCTGTTTTTT. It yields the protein CACSDPKGGVNTGELFF.

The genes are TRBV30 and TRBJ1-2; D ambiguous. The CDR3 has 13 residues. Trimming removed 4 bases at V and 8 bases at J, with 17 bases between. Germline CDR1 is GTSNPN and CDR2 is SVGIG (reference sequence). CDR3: CAWKRVPTTGYTF. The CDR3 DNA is TGTGCCTGGAAGAGGGTACCCACAACAGGCTACACCTTC.

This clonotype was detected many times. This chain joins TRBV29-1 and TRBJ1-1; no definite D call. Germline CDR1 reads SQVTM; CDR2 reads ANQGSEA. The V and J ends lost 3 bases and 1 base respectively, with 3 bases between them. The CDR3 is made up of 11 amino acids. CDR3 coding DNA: TGCAGCGTTGAGAGGAACACTGAAGCTTTCTTT. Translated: CSVERNTEAFF.

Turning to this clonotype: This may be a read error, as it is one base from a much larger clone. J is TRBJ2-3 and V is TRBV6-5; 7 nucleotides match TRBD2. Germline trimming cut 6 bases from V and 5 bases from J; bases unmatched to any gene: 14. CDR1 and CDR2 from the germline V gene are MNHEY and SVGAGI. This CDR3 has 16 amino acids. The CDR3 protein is CASRPRLEGGLDTQYF. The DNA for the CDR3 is TGTGCCAGCAGACCACGACTAGAGGGAGGGTTAGATACGCAGTATTTT.

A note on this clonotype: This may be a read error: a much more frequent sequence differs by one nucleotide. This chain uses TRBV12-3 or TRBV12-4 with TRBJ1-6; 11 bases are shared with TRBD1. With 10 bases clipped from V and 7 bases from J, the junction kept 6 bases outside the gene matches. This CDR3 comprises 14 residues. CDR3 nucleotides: TGTGCCAACAGGGGGACAGGGGGGAATTCACCCCTCCACTTT. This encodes CANRGTGGNSPLHF.

CDR3 protein: CANSLGGISGDTQYF. CDR3 DNA: TGTGCCAACAGCCTCGGGGGCATCTCAGGAGATACGCAGTATTTT. The chain employs TRBV28 and TRBJ2-3; D could derive from TRBD1 or TRBD2 (6 bases each). V dropped 10 bases and J dropped 5 bases, with 22 bases sitting between them. CDR1 is MDHEN, CDR2 SYDVKM, per germline. CDR3 length: 15 residues.

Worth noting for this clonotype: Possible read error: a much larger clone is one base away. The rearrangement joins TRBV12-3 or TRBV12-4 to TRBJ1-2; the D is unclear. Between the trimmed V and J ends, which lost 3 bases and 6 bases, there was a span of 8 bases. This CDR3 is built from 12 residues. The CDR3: CASSFRGDGYTF. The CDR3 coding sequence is TGTGCCAGCAGTTTTCGGGGAGATGGCTACACCTTC.

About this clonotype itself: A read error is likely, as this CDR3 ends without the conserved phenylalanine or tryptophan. The CDR3 DNA reads TGTGCCACCAGCAGCGATGGCGGAGGACTCCAGGAGACCCAGTACCTC. It translates to CATSSDGGGLQETQYL. J is TRBJ2-5 and V is TRBV15, with TRBD2 as a possible D gene (5 bases). CDR3 length: 16 amino acids. V dropped 3 bases and J dropped 5 bases, with 19 bases sitting between them. CDR1 is LNHNV, CDR2 YYDKDF, per germline (reference sequence).

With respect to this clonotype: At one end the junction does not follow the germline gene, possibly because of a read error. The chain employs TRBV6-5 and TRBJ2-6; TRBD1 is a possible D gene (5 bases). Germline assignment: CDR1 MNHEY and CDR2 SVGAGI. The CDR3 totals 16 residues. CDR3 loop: CASRYSTGSGANVLTF. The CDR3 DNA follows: TGTGCCAGCAGATACTCCACGGGCTCTGGGGCCAATGTCCTGACTTTC.

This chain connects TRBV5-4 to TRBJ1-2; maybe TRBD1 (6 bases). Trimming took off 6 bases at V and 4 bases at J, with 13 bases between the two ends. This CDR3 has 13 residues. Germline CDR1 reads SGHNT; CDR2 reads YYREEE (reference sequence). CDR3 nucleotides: TGTGCCAGCAACTCTGACAGGACCTATGGCTACACCTTC. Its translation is CASNSDRTYGYTF.

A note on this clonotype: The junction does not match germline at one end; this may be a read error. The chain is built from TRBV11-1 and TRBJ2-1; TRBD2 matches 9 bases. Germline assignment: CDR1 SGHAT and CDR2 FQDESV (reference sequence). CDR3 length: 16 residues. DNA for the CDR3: TGTGCCAGCGGCCCCATAGCGGGAGTGTATTACAGTGAGCAGTTCTTC. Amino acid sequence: CASGPIAGVYYSEQFF.

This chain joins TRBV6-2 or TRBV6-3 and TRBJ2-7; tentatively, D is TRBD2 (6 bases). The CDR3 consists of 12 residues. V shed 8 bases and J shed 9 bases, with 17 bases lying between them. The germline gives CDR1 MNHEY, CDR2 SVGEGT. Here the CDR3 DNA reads TGTGCCAGCTCCCGGGAGACCCACGTGCAGTACTTC. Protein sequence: CASSRETHVQYF.

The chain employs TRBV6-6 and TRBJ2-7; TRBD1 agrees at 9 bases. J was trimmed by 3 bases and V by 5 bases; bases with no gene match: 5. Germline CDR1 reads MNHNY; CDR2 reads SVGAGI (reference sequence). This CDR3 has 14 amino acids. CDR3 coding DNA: TGTGCCAGCAGTGTCCGGGACAGGGACTACGAGCAGTACTTC. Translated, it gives CASSVRDRDYEQYF.

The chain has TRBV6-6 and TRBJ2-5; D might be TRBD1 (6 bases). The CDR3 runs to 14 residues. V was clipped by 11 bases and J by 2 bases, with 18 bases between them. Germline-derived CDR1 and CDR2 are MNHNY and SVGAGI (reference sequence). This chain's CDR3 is CASNTGLGQETQYF. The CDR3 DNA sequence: TGTGCCTCTAATACAGGGTTGGGGCAAGAGACCCAGTACTTC.